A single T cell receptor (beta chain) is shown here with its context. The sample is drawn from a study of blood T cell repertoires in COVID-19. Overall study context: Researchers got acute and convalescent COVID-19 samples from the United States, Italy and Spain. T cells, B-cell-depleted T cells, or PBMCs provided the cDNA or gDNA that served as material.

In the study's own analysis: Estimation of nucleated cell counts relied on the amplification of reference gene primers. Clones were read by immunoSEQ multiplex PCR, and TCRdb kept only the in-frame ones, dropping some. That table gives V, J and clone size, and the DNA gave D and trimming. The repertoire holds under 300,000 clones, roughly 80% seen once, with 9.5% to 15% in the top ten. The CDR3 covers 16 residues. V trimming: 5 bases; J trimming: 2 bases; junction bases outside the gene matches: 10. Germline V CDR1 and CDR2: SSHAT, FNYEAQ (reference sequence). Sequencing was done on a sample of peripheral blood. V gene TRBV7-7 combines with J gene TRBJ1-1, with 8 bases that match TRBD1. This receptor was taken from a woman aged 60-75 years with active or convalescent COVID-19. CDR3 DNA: TGTGCCAGCAGCCCACTCAGGGGGCGCGTAAACACTGAAGCTTTCTTT. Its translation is CASSPLRGRVNTEAFF.